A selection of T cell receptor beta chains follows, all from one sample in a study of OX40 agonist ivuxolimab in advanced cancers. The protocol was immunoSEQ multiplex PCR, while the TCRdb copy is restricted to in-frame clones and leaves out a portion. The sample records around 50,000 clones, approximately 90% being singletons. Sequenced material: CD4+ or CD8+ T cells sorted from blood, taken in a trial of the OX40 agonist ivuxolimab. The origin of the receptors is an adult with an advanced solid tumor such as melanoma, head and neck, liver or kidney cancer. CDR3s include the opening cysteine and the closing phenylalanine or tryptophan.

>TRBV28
CASSPGTARGKNIQYF
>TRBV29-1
CSVGRRVAPYEQYF
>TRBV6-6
CASSRARDLGDNEQFF
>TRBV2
CASSDRRTNEKLFF
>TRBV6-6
CASSYELDQPQHF
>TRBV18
CASSNVGGDEQYF
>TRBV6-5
CASRSPSRVGYEQYF
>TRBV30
CAWSPGGEGNTEAFF
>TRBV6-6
CASSRQRNYEQYF
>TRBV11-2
CASSLDRGHTDTQYF
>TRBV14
CASSPRTGGPGANVLTF
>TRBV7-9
CASSLQATNEKLFF
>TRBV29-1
CSVVTGNEKLFF
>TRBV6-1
CASYWTGAGEQYF